This T cell receptor beta chain derives from a study of T cell clonotyping in hematopoietic cell transplantation. Looked up from germline, CDR1 is MNHEY and CDR2 is SVGAGI. The V and J ends lost 1 base and 5 bases respectively, with 9 bases between them. The CDR3 runs 14 residues. Sequencing was performed with immunoSEQ multiplex PCR; in TCRdb, only in-frame clones are kept and a portion is missing. The sample has about 9,600 clones; 75% to 85% are singletons. The material sequenced was PBMCs, taken 30 days after allogeneic stem cell transplant. The TCR comes from a female patient in her thirties or forties who had an allogeneic stem cell transplant from a related donor, so T cells may come from the graft donor. Some clones in this sample may be carry-over from other donors' samples. The chain employs TRBV6-5 and TRBJ2-1; D ambiguous. In nucleotides, the CDR3 is TGTGCCAGCAGTTACTACGGCAGAGACAATGAGCAGTTCTTC. Translation: CASSYYGRDNEQFF.